This T cell receptor beta chain appears in the sequencing data of a study of blood T cell repertoires in COVID-19. Study-level background: Sample material is recorded as cDNA or gDNA derived from T cells, B-cell-depleted T cells, or PBMCs.

Clinical history as reported by participants underpinned cohort assignment. CDR3 length: 14 residues. The germline V gene encodes CDR1 PRHDT and CDR2 FYEKMQ (reference sequence). V was pared by 5 bases and J by 12 bases, with 23 bases between. In the original processing: Nucleated cell number was recorded as an estimate derived from reference gene primer amplification. Assay used: immunoSEQ multiplex PCR; TCRdb lists only in-frame clones, some missing. V and J calls and clone size follow that table, whereas D and trimming were derived from the DNA. The sample has some 400,000 clones, 80% to 90% seen once.

J is TRBJ2-7 and V is TRBV13, with D perhaps matching TRBD1 (7 bases). The sequence came from a young man who had recovered from COVID-19. Sequenced material: PBMCs or T cells enriched from blood (not recorded which). The CDR3 loop reads CASSPDRRATIAYF. The CDR3 DNA is TGTGCCAGCAGCCCGGACAGGAGGGCTACGATTGCGTACTTC.